The clone carrying this T cell receptor (beta chain) appeared once. The sample is drawn from a study of blood T cell repertoires in COVID-19. The wider study: The study drew acute and convalescent COVID-19 samples from the United States, Italy and Spain.

Cohort allocation depended upon clinical history that participants reported. Unmatched junction bases numbered 8, after V lost 3 bases and J lost 0 bases. Germline V gene data show CDR1 as KGHSH and CDR2 as LQKENI. CDR3 length: 16 amino acids. The protocol was immunoSEQ multiplex PCR, while the TCRdb copy is restricted to in-frame clones and leaves out a portion. In the table there are roughly 290,000 clones, roughly 88% of which are singletons. Sequencing was performed on PBMCs or T cells enriched from blood (not recorded which). The clonotype was recovered from a man between 25 and 39 years old who had recovered from COVID-19. V gene TRBV18 combines with J gene TRBJ2-7; 7 bases match TRBD1. The CDR3, as DNA: TGTGCCAGCTCACCCGCGGACAGGCTAAGCTCCTACGAGCAGTACTTC. Translating gives CASSPADRLSSYEQYF.